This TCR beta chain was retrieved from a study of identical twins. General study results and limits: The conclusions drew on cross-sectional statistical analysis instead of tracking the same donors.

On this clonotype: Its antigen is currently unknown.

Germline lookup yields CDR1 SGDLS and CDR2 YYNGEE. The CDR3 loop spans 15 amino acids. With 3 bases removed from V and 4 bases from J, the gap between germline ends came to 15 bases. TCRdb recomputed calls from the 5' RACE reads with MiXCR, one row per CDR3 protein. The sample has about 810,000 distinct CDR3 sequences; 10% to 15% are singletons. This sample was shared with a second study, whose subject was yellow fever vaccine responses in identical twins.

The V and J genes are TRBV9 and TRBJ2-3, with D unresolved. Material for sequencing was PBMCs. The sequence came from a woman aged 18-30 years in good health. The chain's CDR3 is CASSGDARAADTQYF. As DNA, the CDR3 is TGTGCCAGCAGCGGAGACGCCCGGGCTGCAGATACGCAGTATTTT.